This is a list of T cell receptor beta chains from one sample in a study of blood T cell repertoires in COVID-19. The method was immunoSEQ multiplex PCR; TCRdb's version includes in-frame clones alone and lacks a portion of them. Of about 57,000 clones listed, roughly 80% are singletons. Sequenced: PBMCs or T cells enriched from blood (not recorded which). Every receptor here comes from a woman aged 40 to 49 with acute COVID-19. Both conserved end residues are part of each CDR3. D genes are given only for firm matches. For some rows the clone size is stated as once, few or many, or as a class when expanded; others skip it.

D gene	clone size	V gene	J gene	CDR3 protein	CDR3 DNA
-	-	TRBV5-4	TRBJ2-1	CASSSRLDNEQFF	TGTGCCAGCAGCTCCAGACTAGACAATGAGCAGTTCTTC
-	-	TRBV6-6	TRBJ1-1	CASSYGRVNTEAFF	TGTGCCAGCAGTTACGGCAGGGTAAACACTGAAGCTTTCTTT
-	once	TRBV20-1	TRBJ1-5	CSASDQSNQPQHF	TGCAGTGCTAGTGATCAGAGCAATCAGCCCCAGCATTTT
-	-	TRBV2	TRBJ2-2	CASRLDRNTGELFF	TGTGCCAGCAGGCTCGACAGAAACACCGGGGAGCTGTTTTTT
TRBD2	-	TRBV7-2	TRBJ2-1	CASSSNSGGAGDEQFF	TGTGCCAGCAGCTCCAATAGCGGGGGGGCCGGTGATGAGCAGTTCTTC
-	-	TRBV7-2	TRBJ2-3	CASSHALIPFETDTQYF	TGTGCCAGCAGCCATGCCCTCATCCCCTTTGAGACAGATACGCAGTATTTT
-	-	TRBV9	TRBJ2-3	CASSVGLASTDTQYF	TGTGCCAGCAGCGTAGGGTTAGCTAGCACAGATACGCAGTATTTT
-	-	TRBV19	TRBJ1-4	CASTSFEVQEKLFF	TGTGCCAGTACGTCCTTCGAGGTTCAAGAAAAACTGTTTTTT
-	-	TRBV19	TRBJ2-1	CATSVGGPGEQFF	TGTGCCACCTCCGTGGGGGGGCCAGGTGAGCAGTTCTTC
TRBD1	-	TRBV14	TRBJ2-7	CASSRMGQTYEQYF	TGTGCCAGCAGCCGAATGGGACAGACCTACGAGCAGTACTTC
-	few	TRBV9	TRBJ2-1	CASSVAAQGNEQFF	TGTGCCAGCAGCGTAGCTGCCCAGGGCAATGAGCAGTTCTTC
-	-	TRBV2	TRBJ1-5	CASNAGFYSNQPQHF	TGTGCCAGCAACGCGGGCTTCTATAGCAATCAGCCCCAGCATTTT
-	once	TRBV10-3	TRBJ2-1	CAISDWASPSNEQFF	TGTGCCATCAGTGATTGGGCTTCCCCCAGCAATGAGCAGTTCTTC
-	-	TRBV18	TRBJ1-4	CASSPSPGEYTF	TGTGCCAGCTCACCGTCCCCCGGGGAATACACATTT
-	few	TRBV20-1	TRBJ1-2	CSASFQGQNYGYTF	TGCAGTGCTAGTTTCCAGGGGCAAAACTATGGCTACACCTTC
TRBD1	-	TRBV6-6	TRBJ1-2	CASRSTGSYGYTF	TGTGCCAGCAGGTCGACAGGGTCCTATGGCTACACCTTC
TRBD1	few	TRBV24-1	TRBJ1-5	CATGMTGSNQPQHF	TGTGCCACCGGGATGACAGGGTCCAATCAGCCCCAGCATTTT
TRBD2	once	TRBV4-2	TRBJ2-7	CASSQGLAGDYEQYF	TGTGCCAGCAGCCAAGGACTAGCGGGAGACTACGAGCAGTACTTC
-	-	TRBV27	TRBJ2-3	CASSFEPSGGDTQYF	TGTGCCAGCAGTTTTGAGCCTTCCGGCGGGGATACGCAGTATTTT
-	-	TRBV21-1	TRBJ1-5	CASSKTRRTEENQPQHF	TGTGCCAGCAGCAAAACGCGTAGGACAGAAGAGAATCAGCCCCAGCATTTT
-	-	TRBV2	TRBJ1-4	CASQRGGADEKLFF	TGTGCCAGCCAGCGTGGGGGGGCAGATGAAAAACTGTTTTTT
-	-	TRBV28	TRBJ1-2	CASTTANYGYTF	TGTGCCAGCACCACGGCTAACTATGGCTACACCTTC
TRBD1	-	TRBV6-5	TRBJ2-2	CASIGTGSTGELFF	TGTGCCAGCATCGGGACAGGGAGCACCGGGGAGCTGTTTTTT
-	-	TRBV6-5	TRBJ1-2	CASSYSSTATYGYTF	TGTGCCAGCAGTTACTCGAGCACAGCCACCTATGGCTACACCTTC
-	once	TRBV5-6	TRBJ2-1	CASSLTGTEQFF	TGTGCCAGCAGCCTTACAGGGACTGAGCAGTTCTTC
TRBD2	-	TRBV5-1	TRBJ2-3	CASSLGGLAGGRGATQYF	TGCGCCAGCAGCTTGGGAGGACTAGCGGGGGGCCGGGGGGCGACGCAGTATTTT
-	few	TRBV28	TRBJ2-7	CASSAPGIYEQYF	TGTGCCAGCAGTGCCCCGGGGATCTACGAGCAGTACTTC
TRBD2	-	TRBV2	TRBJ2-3	CASSGSSGGTDTQYF	TGTGCCAGCAGTGGTTCTAGCGGGGGGACAGATACGCAGTATTTT
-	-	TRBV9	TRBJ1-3	CASSGGDRAGNTIYF	TGTGCCAGCAGCGGGGGAGATCGGGCTGGAAACACCATATATTTT
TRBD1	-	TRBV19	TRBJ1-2	CASSPTGNGYTF	TGTGCCAGTAGTCCGACAGGGAATGGCTACACCTTC
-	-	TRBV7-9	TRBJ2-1	CASRSGTAAPEQFF	TGTGCCAGCAGATCCGGGACTGCGGCTCCTGAGCAGTTCTTC
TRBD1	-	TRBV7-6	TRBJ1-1	CASSLGSQGGVSEAFF	TGTGCCAGCAGCTTAGGTAGTCAGGGGGGTGTGTCTGAAGCTTTCTTT
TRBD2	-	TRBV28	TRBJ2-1	CASTSWEIRGRAGSYNEQFF	TGTGCCAGCACCTCATGGGAGATTCGCGGGAGGGCCGGTTCCTACAATGAGCAGTTCTTC
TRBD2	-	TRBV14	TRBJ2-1	CASSQGLGLAGGMDEQFF	TGTGCCAGCAGCCAAGGCCTCGGACTAGCGGGAGGAATGGATGAGCAGTTCTTC
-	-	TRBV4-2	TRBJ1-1	CASSQDLEGLNTEAFF	TGTGCCAGCAGCCAAGATCTGGAGGGTCTGAACACTGAAGCTTTCTTT
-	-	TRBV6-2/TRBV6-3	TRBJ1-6	CASSSDLNSPLHF	TGTGCCAGCAGTTCAGATTTGAATTCACCCCTCCACTTT